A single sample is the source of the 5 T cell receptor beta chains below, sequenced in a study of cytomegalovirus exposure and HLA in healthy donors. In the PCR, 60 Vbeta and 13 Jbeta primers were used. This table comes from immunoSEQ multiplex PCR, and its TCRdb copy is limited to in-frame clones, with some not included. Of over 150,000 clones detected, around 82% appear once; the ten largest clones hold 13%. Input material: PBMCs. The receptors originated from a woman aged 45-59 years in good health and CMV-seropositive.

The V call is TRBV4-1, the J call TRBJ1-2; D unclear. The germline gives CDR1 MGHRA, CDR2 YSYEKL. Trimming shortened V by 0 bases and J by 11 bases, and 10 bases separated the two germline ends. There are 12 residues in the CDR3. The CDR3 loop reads CASSQDDLEYTF. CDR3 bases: TGCGCCAGCAGCCAAGATGACTTAGAATACACCTTC.

The CDR3 bases are TGTGCCAGCAGTGAAATCCGAGCAACCGGGGAGCTGTTTTTT. It translates to CASSEIRATGELFF. The V gene is TRBV6-5, the J gene TRBJ2-2; no clear D. The CDR3 contains 14 residues. Germline assignment: CDR1 MNHEY and CDR2 SVGAGI. With 5 bases removed from V and 5 bases from J, the gap between germline ends came to 12 bases.

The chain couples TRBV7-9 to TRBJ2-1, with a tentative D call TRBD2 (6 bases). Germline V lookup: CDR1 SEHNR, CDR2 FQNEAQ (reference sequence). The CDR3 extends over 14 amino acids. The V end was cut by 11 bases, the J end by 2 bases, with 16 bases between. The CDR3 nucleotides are TGTGCCCAGGACGGGGGAAACCCCTACAATGAGCAGTTCTTC. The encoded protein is CAQDGGNPYNEQFF.

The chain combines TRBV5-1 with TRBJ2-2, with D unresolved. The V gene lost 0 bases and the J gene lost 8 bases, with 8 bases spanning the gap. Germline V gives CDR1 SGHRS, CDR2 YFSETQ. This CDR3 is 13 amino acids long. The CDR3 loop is CASSLASSGELFF. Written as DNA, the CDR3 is TGCGCCAGCAGCTTGGCGAGTTCAGGGGAGCTGTTTTTT.

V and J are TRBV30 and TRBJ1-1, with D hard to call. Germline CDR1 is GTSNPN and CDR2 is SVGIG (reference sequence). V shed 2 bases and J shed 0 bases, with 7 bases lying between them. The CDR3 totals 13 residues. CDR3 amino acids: CAWSSRVNTEAFF. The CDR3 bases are TGTGCCTGGAGTTCGCGAGTGAACACTGAAGCTTTCTTT.